These 8 T cell receptor beta chains were sequenced from one sample in a study of beta chain features in type 1 diabetes. Regarding the study as a whole: TCRB CDR3s from Type 1 diabetes patients were moderately but significantly shorter in all four CD4+ subsets.

Expressed TCRB transcripts got sequenced, as all isolated RNA was reverse transcribed. Using immunoSEQ multiplex PCR, the repertoire was profiled, and TCRdb retains in-frame clones only, with some absent. The sample gives approximately 280,000 clones, roughly 15% of which show up once; less than 0.02% is in the top ten. These receptors have no known antigen. The sequenced sample consisted of naive CD4+ T cells from blood. The receptors come from a man younger than 30 with type 1 diabetes.

This clone was observed a handful of times. The chain joins TRBV28 to TRBJ2-3; 7 nucleotides match TRBD1. The junction had 8 bases not matched to a gene; V was cut back by 5 bases and J by 3 bases. CDR3 size: 15 residues. Germline CDR1 MDHEN, CDR2 SYDVKM. CDR3 residues: CASSPTGARTDTQYF. CDR3 nucleotide sequence: TGTGCCAGCAGTCCTACAGGGGCACGGACAGATACGCAGTATTTT. Combining the CDR3 with reference TRBV28 and TRBJ2-3 gives the whole variable domain DVKVTQSSRYLVKRTGEKVFLECVQDMDHENMFWYRQDPGLGLRLIYFSYDVKMKEKGDIPEGYSVSREKKERFSLILESASTNQTSMYLCASSPTGARTDTQYFGPGTRLTVL.

This clone was seen more than once but under ten times. This chain links TRBV30 with TRBJ2-7; TRBD1 is a possible D gene (5 bases). The CDR3 covers 12 residues. Trimming removed 0 bases from V and 4 bases from J, with 7 bases in between. Germline lookup yields CDR1 GTSNPN and CDR2 SVGIG (reference sequence). The CDR3 DNA reads TGTGCCTGGAGTGTAGCAGGGTACGAGCAGTACTTC. It specifies CAWSVAGYEQYF.

Only a few counts were recorded for this clone. This chain connects TRBV9 to TRBJ2-7, with D perhaps TRBD2 (5 bases). The CDR3 totals 15 residues. V was clipped by 0 bases and J by 7 bases, with 17 bases between them. Per germline, CDR1 SGDLS and CDR2 YYNGEE. For the CDR3, the DNA is TGTGCCAGCAGCGTAGAGGTCGGCCCTCGGGAAGAGCAGTACTTC. Its translation: CASSVEVGPREEQYF.

This clone was recorded a few times. J is TRBJ1-2 and V is TRBV27; D is possibly TRBD1 (6 bases). The V end lost 5 bases, the J end lost 4 bases, and 17 bases lay between the germline ends. The CDR3 has 15 amino acids. Germline-derived CDR1 and CDR2 are MNHEY and SMNVEV (reference sequence). The chain's CDR3 is CASSTQGPYGYGYTF. The CDR3 DNA follows: TGTGCCAGCAGTACACAGGGTCCGTATGGCTATGGCTACACCTTC.

Worth noting for this clone: This same CDR3 is encoded by further DNA sequences in the sample. J is TRBJ2-7 and V is TRBV28, with 8 bases identical to TRBD1. J was trimmed by 3 bases and V by 5 bases; bases with no gene match: 6. Germline V gene data show CDR1 as MDHEN and CDR2 as SYDVKM. The length of the CDR3 is 14 residues. CDR3: CASSLPTGVYEQYF. CDR3 sequence (DNA): TGTGCCAGCAGTCTCCCGACAGGGGTCTACGAGCAGTACTTC. The variable domain in full, with the rest retrieved from reference TRBV28 and TRBJ2-7, is DVKVTQSSRYLVKRTGEKVFLECVQDMDHENMFWYRQDPGLGLRLIYFSYDVKMKEKGDIPEGYSVSREKKERFSLILESASTNQTSMYLCASSLPTGVYEQYFGPGTRLTVT.

This clone showed up just a few times. This rearrangement joins TRBV2 to TRBJ2-7; 7 bases map to TRBD1. Per germline, CDR1 SNHLY and CDR2 FYNNEI. This CDR3 has 13 residues. V dropped 10 bases and J dropped 5; count of bases not matched to a gene: 11. The CDR3 DNA is TGTGCCACATCAAGACAGGGTCTCCACGAGCAGTACTTC. Translation gives CATSRQGLHEQYF.

V is TRBV23-1 and J is TRBJ2-5; a possible D gene is TRBD1 (5 bases). The J call may not be correct, given that the DNA end is closer to TRBJ2-7. TRBV23-1 is noted as an ORF with a role that remains uncertain. The CDR3 consists of 17 residues. CDR3 coding DNA: TGCGCCAGCAGTCAACGGAAGGGGTGGACGGTATCCTACGAGCAGTACTTC. Its protein product is CASSQRKGWTVSYEQYF.

This clone came up a few times. The CDR3 nucleotides read TGTGCCAGCTCTGACTCCCAGCCCCAGCATTTT. Its protein product is CASSDSQPQHF. The rearrangement links TRBV2 to TRBJ1-5; D remains unclear. The CDR3 has 11 residues. Germline V gene sequence: CDR1 SNHLY, CDR2 FYNNEI. The V gene lost 8 bases and the J gene lost 7 bases, with 9 bases spanning the gap. The full variable domain, its missing parts supplied by reference TRBV2 and TRBJ1-5, is EPEVTQTPSHQVTQMGQEVILRCVPISNHLYFYWYRQILGQKVEFLVSFYNNEISEKSEIFDDQFSVERPDGSNFTLKIRSTKLEDSAMYFCASSDSQPQHFGDGTRLSIL.